These T cell receptor beta chains were read from a single sample in a study of blood T cell repertoires in COVID-19. TCRdb's copy holds only in-frame clones and misses some; the assay was immunoSEQ multiplex PCR. The data contain 200,000 or so clones, less than 90% of them singletons. Sequencing used PBMCs or T cells enriched from blood (not recorded which). These receptors originate from a woman younger than 45 who had recovered from COVID-19. Both conserved end residues are part of each CDR3. The D gene is left open where the match is weak. Only some rows state a clone size, as once, few, many or a class for expanded clones.

17	-	TRBD1	TRBJ2-7	TRBV4-2	TGTGCCAGCAGCCAAGATCGAGGACAGGGGATCTCCTACGAGCAGTACTTC	CASSQDRGQGISYEQYF
13	-	TRBD1	TRBJ1-1	TRBV9	TGTGCCAGCAGCACCGGACAGGGGGCTGAAGCTTTCTTT	CASSTGQGAEAFF
12	-	-	TRBJ1-1	TRBV13	TGTGCCAGCAGCCCAGGGGACACTGAAGCTTTCTTT	CASSPGDTEAFF
14	-	TRBD1	TRBJ2-7	TRBV19	TGTGCCAGTAGTAGACAGGGGGCGAATTACGAGCAGTACTTC	CASSRQGANYEQYF
13	-	TRBD1	TRBJ1-1	TRBV7-9	TGTGCCAGCAGCTCCCGACAGGGAAATGAAGCTTTCTTT	CASSSRQGNEAFF
18	-	TRBD2	TRBJ2-7	TRBV6-1	TGTGCCAGCAGTGAGGCATTCCGAGGCGGACTAGCGGTTTACGAGCAGTACTTC	CASSEAFRGGLAVYEQYF
14	-	TRBD1	TRBJ1-6	TRBV5-1	TGCGCCAGCAGCTTGAGGACAGGGAATTCACCCCTCCACTTT	CASSLRTGNSPLHF
16	-	TRBD1	TRBJ2-7	TRBV5-1	TGCGCCAGCAGCGTGGTACAGGGGGCCAAGACCTACGAGCAGTACTTC	CASSVVQGAKTYEQYF
18	-	-	TRBJ2-7	TRBV4-3	TGCGCCAGCAGCCAAGAATGGGCGGGGGCTAGCGGAGCCTACGAGCAGTACTTC	CASSQEWAGASGAYEQYF
14	-	TRBD1	TRBJ2-5	TRBV7-2	TGTGCCACCGGGACAGGGGAAATTACAAGAACCCAGTACTTC	CATGTGEITRTQYF
16	-	TRBD1	TRBJ2-6	TRBV5-4	TGTGCCAGCCGAGGACAGGGAAACTCTGGGGCCAACGTCCTGACTTTC	CASRGQGNSGANVLTF
15	-	-	TRBJ1-2	TRBV3-1/TRBV3-2	TGTGCCAGCAGCCAAGGGGGACTGAATAACTATGGCTACACCTTC	CASSQGGLNNYGYTF
15	-	-	TRBJ1-6	TRBV4-1	TGCGCCAGCAGCCAATTACCGGGACATTCTTCACCCCTCCACTTT	CASSQLPGHSSPLHF
13	-	TRBD1	TRBJ1-1	TRBV6-5	TGTGCCAGCAGGACAGGGGGCAACACTGAAGCTTTCTTT	CASRTGGNTEAFF
13	-	-	TRBJ1-5	TRBV19	TGTGCCAGTACTGGCCAGGGAGGCCAGCCCCAGCATTTT	CASTGQGGQPQHF
14	many	-	TRBJ1-4	TRBV7-8	TGTGCCAGCAGCCCACGTGGCAGGGGTGAAAAACTGTTTTTT	CASSPRGRGEKLFF